This T cell receptor beta chain is drawn from a study of STAT3 mutations in large granular lymphocyte leukemia. The CDR3 totals 19 residues. The V segment lost 1 base and the J segment 1 base; nucleotides outside the gene matches: 14. From germline, CDR1 is KGHSH and CDR2 LQKENI. Study observations and caveats: After therapy, about 35% of the 18 patients switched clonotypes, all new clones STAT3 wild type. Variable sampling intervals and differing treatment regimens complicated linking therapy response to TCR clonal burden changes. In T-cell large granular lymphocyte leukemia, about half of patients showed multiple immunodominant subclonotypes.

Generated by immunoSEQ multiplex PCR, the TCRdb table keeps only in-frame clones and is missing some. The sample shows about 15,000 clones, about 93% of them seen only once. In this sample, this clone turned up once. Antigen specificity is unknown. The sequence was collected from a woman aged 45-65 years with T-cell large granular lymphocyte leukemia. Some clones in this sample may be carry-over from other donors' samples. The rearrangement links TRBV18 to TRBJ1-1, with 8 bases aligning to TRBD1. The specimen sequenced was peripheral blood mononuclear cells. The CDR3 sequence: CASSPRKFLSDRENTEAFF. The CDR3 nucleotides read TGTGCCAGCTCACCACGTAAGTTTTTATCGGACAGGGAGAACACTGAAGCTTTCTTT.